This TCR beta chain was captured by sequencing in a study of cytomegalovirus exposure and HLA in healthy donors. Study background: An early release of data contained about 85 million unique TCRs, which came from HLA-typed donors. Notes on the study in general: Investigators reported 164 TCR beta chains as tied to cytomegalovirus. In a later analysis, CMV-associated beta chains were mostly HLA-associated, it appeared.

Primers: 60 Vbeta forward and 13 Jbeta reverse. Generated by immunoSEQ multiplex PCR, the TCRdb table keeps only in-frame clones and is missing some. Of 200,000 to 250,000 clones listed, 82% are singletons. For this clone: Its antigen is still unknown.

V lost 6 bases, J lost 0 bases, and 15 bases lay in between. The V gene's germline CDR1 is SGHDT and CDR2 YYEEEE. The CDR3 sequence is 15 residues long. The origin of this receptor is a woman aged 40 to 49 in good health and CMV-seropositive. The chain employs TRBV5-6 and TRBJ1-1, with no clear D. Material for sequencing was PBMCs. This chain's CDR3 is CASTLRRIMNTEAFF. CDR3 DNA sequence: TGTGCCAGCACCCTAAGGCGGATAATGAACACTGAAGCTTTCTTT.